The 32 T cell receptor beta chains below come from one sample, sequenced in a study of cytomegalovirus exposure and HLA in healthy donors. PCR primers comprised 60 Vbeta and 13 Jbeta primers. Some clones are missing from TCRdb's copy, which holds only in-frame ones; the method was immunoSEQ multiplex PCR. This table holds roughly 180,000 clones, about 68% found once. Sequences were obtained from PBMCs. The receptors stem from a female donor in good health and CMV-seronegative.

CDR3 DNA sequence: TGTGCTAGTGGTTTGGTGACATCTCTCTATGGCTACACCTTC. Translation: CASGLVTSLYGYTF. This chain joins TRBV12-5 and TRBJ1-2, with unresolved D. The CDR3 has 14 residues. The ends were cut back, 0 bases at V and 4 bases at J, with 9 bases in the middle. Germline CDR1 LGHNT, CDR2 FRNRAP.

The CDR3, as DNA: TGTGCCAGCAGTTTTCCGGACAGGGTACAAGATACGCAGTATTTT. It is translated as CASSFPDRVQDTQYF. The rearrangement uses TRBV27 and TRBJ2-3, with 8 nucleotides matching TRBD1. CDR3 length: 15 residues. CDR1 and CDR2 (germline): MNHEY, SMNVEV (reference sequence). After removal of 3 bases from V and 5 bases from J, the junction contained 7 bases not matched to a gene.

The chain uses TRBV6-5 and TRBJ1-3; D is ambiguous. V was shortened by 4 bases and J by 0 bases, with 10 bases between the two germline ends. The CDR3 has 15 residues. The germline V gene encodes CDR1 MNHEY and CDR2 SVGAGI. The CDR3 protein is CASSFSGSSGNTIYF. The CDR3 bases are TGTGCCAGCAGTTTCAGCGGGTCCTCTGGAAACACCATATATTTT.

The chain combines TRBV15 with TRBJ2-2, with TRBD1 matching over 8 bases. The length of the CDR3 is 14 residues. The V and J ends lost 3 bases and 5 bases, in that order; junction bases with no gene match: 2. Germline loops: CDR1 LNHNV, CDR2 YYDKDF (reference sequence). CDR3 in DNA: TGTGCCACCAGCAGGGACAGGGAGACCGGGGAGCTGTTTTTT. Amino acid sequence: CATSRDRETGELFF.

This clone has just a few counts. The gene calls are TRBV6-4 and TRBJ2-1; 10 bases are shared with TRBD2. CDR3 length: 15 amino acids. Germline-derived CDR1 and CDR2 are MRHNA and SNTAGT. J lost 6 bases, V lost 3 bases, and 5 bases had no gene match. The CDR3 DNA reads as TGTGCCAGCAGTGAGGGAACTAGCGGGGCCAATGAGCAGTTCTTC. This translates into CASSEGTSGANEQFF.

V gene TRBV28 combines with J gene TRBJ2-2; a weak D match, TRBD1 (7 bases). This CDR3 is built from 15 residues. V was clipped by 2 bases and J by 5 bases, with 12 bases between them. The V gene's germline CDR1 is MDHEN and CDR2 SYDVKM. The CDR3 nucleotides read TGTGCCAGCAGTTTAGGCAGGGGGAGGACCGGGGAGCTGTTTTTT. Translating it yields CASSLGRGRTGELFF.

In DNA, the CDR3 is TGTGCCAGCATTACAGGGCCTTATGGCTACACCTTC. It is translated as CASITGPYGYTF. This chain links TRBV2 with TRBJ1-2; maybe TRBD1 (6 bases). CDR1 SNHLY and CDR2 FYNNEI come from the germline V gene. This CDR3 has 12 residues. V was cut by 7 bases and J by 5 bases, with 11 bases left in between.

CDR3 DNA: TGTGCCAGCTCACCCCCTAGCGGGGAAAGCACAGATACGCAGTATTTT. It encodes CASSPPSGESTDTQYF. This sequence joins TRBV18 and TRBJ2-3; TRBD2 matches 9 bases. The V gene end was trimmed by 3 bases and the J gene end by 0 bases; junction bases not matched to a gene: 4. The CDR3 totals 16 residues. Per germline, CDR1 KGHSH and CDR2 LQKENI.

CDR3 sequence: CASSHGLAGIDTQYF. CDR3 bases: TGCGCCAGCAGCCACGGACTAGCGGGAATAGATACGCAGTATTTT. The chain joins TRBV4-3 to TRBJ2-3, with 12 positions matching TRBD2. Germline V gives CDR1 LGHNA, CDR2 YSLEER. The CDR3 is 15 residues long. The J segment lost 5 bases and the V segment lost 3 bases, leaving 3 bases of the junction unmatched.

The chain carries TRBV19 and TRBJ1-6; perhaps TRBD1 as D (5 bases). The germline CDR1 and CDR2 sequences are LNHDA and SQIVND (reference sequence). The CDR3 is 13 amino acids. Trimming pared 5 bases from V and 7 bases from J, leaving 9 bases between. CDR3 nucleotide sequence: TGTGCCAGTAGTCCTAGGGGAAATTCACCCCTCCACTTT. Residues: CASSPRGNSPLHF.

CDR3 sequence: CASRPTGGHNQPQHF. CDR3 bases: TGTGCCAGTAGGCCGACAGGGGGCCACAATCAGCCCCAGCATTTT. The chain carries TRBV19 and TRBJ1-5, with 10 bases that match TRBD1. Trimming cost V 6 bases and J 3 bases; bases outside gene matches: 5. This CDR3 has 15 residues. Per the germline V gene, CDR1 is LNHDA and CDR2 is SQIVND (reference sequence).

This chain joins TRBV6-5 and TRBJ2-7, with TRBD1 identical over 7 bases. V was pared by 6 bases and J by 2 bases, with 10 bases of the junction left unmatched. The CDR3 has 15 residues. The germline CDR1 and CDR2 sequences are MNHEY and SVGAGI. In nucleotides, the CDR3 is TGTGCCAGCAGCTCCTACCGGGACAGACCCTACGAGCAGTACTTC. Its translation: CASSSYRDRPYEQYF.

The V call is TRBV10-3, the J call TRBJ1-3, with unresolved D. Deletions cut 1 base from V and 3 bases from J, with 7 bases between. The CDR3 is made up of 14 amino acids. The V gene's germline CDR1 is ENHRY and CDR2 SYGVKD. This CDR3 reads CAISEFNSGNTIYF. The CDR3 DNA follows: TGTGCCATCAGTGAGTTCAACAGTGGAAACACCATATATTTT.

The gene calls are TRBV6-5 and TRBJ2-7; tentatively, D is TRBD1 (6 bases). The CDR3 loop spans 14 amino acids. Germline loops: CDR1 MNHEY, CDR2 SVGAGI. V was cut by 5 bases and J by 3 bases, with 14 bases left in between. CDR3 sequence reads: CASSTTGTLYEQYF. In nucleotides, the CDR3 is TGTGCCAGCAGTACCACCGGGACACTCTACGAGCAGTACTTC.

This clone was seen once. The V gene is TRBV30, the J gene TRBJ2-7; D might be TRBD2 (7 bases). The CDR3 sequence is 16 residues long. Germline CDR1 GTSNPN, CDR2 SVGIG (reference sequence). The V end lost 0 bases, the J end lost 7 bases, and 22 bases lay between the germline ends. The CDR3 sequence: CAWSVRKRGASGEQYF. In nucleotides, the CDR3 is TGTGCCTGGAGTGTACGTAAACGGGGGGCGTCGGGAGAGCAGTACTTC.

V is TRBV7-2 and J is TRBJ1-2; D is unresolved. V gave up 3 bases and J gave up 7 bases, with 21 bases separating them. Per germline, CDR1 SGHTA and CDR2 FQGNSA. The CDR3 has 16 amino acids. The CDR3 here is CASSFNRGSPFGGYTF. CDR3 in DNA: TGTGCCAGCAGCTTTAATCGGGGAAGCCCGTTTGGTGGCTACACCTTC. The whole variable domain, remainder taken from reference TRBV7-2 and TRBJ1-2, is GAGVSQSPSNKVTEKGKDVELRCDPISGHTALYWYRQSLGQGLEFLIYFQGNSAPDKSGLPSDRFSAERTGGSVSTLTIQRTQQEDSAVYLCASSFNRGSPFGGYTFGSGTRLTVV.

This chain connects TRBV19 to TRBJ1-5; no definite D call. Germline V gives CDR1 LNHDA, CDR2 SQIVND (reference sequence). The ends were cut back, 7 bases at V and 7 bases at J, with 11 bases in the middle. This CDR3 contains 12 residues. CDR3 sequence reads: CASNFREQPQHF. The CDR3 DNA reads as TGTGCCAGTAATTTTCGAGAACAGCCCCAGCATTTT.

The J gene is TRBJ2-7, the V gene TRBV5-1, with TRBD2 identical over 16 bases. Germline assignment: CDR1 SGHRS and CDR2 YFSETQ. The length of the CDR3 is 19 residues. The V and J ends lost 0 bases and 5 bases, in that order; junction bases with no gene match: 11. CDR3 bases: TGCGCCAGCAGCTTGGCCCGGGGACTAGCGGGGGGGCTATCGGACGAGCAGTACTTC. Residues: CASSLARGLAGGLSDEQYF.

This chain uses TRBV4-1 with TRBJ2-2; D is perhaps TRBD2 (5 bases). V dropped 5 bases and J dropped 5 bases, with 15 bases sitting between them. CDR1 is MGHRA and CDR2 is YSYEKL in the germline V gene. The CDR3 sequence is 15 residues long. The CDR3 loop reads CASSIGPGVTGELFF. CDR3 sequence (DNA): TGCGCCAGCAGCATAGGACCCGGGGTGACCGGGGAGCTGTTTTTT.

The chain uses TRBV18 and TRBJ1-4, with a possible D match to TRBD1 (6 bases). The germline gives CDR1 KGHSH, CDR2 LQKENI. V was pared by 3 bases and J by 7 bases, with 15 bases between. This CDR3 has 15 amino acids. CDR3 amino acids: CASSPTETRGEKLFF. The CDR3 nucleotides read TGTGCCAGCTCACCGACAGAGACCAGGGGTGAAAAACTGTTTTTT.

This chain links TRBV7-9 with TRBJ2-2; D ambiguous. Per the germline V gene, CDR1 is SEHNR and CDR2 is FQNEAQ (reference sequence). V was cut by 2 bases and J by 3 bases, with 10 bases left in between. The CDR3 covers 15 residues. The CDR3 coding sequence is TGTGCCAGCAGCTTAAGCCAGCAGGACACCGGGGAGCTGTTTTTT. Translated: CASSLSQQDTGELFF.

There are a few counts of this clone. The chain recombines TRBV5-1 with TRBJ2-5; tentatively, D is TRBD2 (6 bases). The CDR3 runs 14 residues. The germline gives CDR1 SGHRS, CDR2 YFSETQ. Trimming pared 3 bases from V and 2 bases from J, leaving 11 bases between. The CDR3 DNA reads TGCGCCAGCAGCTACGGGGGAGTTCAAGAGACCCAGTACTTC. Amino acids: CASSYGGVQETQYF.

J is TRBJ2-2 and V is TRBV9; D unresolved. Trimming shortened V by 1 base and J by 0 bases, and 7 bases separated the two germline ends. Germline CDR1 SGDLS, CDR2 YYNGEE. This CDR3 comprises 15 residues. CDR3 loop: CASSVPQANTGELFF. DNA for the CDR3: TGTGCCAGCAGCGTACCCCAGGCGAACACCGGGGAGCTGTTTTTT.

This CDR3 is CASSERGSAHEKLFF. The CDR3 nucleotides read TGTGCCAGCAGTGAACGGGGGAGCGCCCATGAAAAACTGTTTTTT. The chain is built from TRBV25-1 and TRBJ1-4; weak D call: TRBD1 (5 bases). V was clipped by 2 bases and J by 6 bases, with 13 bases between them. CDR1 is MGHDK, CDR2 SYGVNS, per germline. CDR3 size: 15 residues.

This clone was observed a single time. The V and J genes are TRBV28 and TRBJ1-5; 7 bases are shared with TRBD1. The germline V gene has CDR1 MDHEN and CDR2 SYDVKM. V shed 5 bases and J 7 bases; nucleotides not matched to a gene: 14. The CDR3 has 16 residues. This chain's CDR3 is CASSDPGQPYGQPQHF. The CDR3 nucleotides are TGTGCCAGCAGTGATCCGGGACAGCCCTACGGACAGCCCCAGCATTTT.

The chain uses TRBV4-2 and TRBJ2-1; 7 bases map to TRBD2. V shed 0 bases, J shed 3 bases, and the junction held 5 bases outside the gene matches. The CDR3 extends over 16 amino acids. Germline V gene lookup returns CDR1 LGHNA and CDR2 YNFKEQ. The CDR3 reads CASSQDPGLSYNEQFF. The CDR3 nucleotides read TGTGCCAGCAGCCAAGATCCGGGACTAAGCTACAATGAGCAGTTCTTC.

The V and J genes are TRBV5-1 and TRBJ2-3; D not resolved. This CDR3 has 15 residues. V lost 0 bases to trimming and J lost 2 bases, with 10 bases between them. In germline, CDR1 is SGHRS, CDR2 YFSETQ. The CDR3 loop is CASSLASGYTDTQYF. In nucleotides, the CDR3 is TGCGCCAGCAGCTTGGCGTCAGGCTACACAGATACGCAGTATTTT.

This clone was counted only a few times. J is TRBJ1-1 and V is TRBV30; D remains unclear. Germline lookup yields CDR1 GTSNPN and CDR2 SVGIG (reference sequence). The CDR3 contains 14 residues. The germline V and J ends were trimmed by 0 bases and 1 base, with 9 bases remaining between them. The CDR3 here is CAWSVWTGNTEAFF. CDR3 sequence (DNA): TGTGCCTGGAGTGTCTGGACTGGGAACACTGAAGCTTTCTTT.

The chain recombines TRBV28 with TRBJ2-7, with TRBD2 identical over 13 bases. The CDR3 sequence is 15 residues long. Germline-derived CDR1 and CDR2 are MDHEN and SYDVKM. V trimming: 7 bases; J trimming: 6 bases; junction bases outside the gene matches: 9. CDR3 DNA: TGTGCCAGCACACTAGCGGGAGGGCCTCTTGGCGAGCAGTACTTC. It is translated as CASTLAGGPLGEQYF.

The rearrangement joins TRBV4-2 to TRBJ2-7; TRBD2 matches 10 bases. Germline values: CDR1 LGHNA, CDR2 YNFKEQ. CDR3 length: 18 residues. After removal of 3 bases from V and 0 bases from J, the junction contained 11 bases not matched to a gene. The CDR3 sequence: CASSQIMWTSGPSYEQYF. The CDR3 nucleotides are TGTGCCAGCAGCCAGATCATGTGGACTAGCGGACCCTCCTACGAGCAGTACTTC.

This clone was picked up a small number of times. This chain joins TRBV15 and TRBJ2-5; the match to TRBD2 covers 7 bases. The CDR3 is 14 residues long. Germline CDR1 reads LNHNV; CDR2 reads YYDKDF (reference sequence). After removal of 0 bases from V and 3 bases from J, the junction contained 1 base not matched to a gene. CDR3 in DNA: TGTGCCACCAGCAGAGATCGGGGGGAAGAGACCCAGTACTTC. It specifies CATSRDRGEETQYF. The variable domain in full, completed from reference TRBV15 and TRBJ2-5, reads DAMVIQNPRYQVTQFGKPVTLSCSQTLNHNVMYWYQQKSSQAPKLLFHYYDKDFNNEADTPDNFQSRRPNTSFCFLDIRSPGLGDTAMYLCATSRDRGEETQYFGPGTRLLVL.

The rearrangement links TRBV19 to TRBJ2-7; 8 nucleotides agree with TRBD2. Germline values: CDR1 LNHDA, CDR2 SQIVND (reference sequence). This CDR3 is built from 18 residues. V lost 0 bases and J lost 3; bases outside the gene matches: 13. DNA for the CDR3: TGTGCCAGTAGTATAGATGAAGGCGGGAGGTCCGGAGACTACGAGCAGTACTTC. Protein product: CASSIDEGGRSGDYEQYF.